This TCR beta chain derives from a study of human T cells and chemical hapten exposure. About the study: All through the approximately 22-week study, the scalp of each patient received diphenylcyclopropenone doses weekly. Chiefly female patients presented with alopecia areata, totalis or universalis.

The CDR3 has 14 residues. V lost 8 bases, J lost 1 base, and 12 bases lay in between. The germline V gene encodes CDR1 SEHNR and CDR2 FQNEAQ (reference sequence). Described time point: pre-sensitization, week 0. The treatment is: therapeutic diphenylcyclopropenone sensitization with weekly scalp DPC. TCRdb fed the RACE reads into MiXCR, producing one record per CDR3 protein. The sample lists roughly 80,000 distinct CDR3 sequences, 12% to 15% occurring once. V gene TRBV7-9 combines with J gene TRBJ2-1; D is ambiguous. The material was whole blood, obtained in connection with sensitization to the hapten diphenylcyclopropenone (DPC). This receptor was taken from a woman between 50 and 59 years old with alopecia areata. Some clones in this sample may be carry-over from other donors' samples. Here the CDR3 reads CASSEHKSYNEQFF. The CDR3 DNA is TGTGCCAGCTCGGAGCACAAATCCTACAATGAGCAGTTCTTC. The whole variable domain, filled in from reference TRBV7-9 and TRBJ2-1, reads DTGVSQNPRHKITKRGQNVTFRCDPISEHNRLYWYRQTLGQGPEFLTYFQNEAQLEKSRLLSDRFSAERPKGSFSTLEIQRTEQGDSAMYLCASSEHKSYNEQFFGPGTRLTVL.